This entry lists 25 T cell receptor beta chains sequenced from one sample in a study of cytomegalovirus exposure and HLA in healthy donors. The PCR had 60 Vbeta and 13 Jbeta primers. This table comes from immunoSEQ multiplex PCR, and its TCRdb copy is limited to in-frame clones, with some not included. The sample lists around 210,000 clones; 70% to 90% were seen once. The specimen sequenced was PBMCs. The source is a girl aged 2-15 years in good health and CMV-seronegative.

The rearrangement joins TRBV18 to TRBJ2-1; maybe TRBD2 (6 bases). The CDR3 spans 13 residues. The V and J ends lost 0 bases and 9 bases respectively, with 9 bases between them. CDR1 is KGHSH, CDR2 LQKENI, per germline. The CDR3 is CASSPPTRVEQFF. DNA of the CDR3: TGTGCCAGCTCACCACCGACTAGAGTTGAGCAGTTCTTC.

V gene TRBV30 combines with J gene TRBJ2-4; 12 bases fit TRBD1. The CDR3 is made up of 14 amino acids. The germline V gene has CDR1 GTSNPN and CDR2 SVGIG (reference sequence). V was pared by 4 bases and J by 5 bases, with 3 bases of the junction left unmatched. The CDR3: CAWNRDRGQNIQYF. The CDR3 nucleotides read TGTGCCTGGAACCGGGACAGGGGGCAAAACATTCAGTACTTC.

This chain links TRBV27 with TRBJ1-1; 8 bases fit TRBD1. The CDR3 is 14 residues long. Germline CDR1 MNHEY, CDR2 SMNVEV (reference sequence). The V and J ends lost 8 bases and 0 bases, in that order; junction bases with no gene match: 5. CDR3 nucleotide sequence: TGTGCCAGCGCCGGACAGGGCATGAACACTGAAGCTTTCTTT. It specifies CASAGQGMNTEAFF.

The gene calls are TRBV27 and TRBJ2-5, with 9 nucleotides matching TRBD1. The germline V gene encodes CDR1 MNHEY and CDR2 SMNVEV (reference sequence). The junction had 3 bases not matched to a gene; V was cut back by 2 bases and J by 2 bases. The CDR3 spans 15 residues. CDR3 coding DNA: TGTGCCAGCAGTTTAAGGGACAGGGCTCAAGAGACCCAGTACTTC. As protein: CASSLRDRAQETQYF.

DNA for the CDR3: TGTGCCAGCAGCTCCGTTGCGGGAGCCTACAATGAGCAGTTCTTC. This sequence encodes CASSSVAGAYNEQFF. The chain recombines TRBV5-6 with TRBJ2-1; 7 positions agree with TRBD2. The ends lost 3 bases at V and 2 bases at J; junction bases unmatched: 5. The CDR3 is made up of 15 amino acids. CDR1 is SGHDT, CDR2 YYEEEE, per germline.

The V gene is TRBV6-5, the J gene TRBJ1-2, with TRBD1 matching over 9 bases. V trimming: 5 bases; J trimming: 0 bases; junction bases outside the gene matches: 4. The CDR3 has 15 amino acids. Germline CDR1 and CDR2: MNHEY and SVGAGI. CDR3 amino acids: CASSNTGGANYGYTF. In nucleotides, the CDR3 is TGTGCCAGCAGTAACACAGGGGGCGCTAACTATGGCTACACCTTC.

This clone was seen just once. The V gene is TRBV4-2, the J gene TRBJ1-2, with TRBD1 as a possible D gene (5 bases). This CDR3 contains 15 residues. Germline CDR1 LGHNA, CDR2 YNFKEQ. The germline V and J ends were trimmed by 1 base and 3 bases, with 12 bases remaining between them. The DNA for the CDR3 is TGTGCCAGCAGCCAAGCTGCGGGGGAGTACTATGGCTACACCTTC. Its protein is CASSQAAGEYYGYTF.

The chain's CDR3 is CASSARLPLDHTQYF. CDR3 DNA sequence: TGTGCCAGCAGCGCCAGGCTACCCCTTGACCATACGCAGTATTTT. J is TRBJ2-3 and V is TRBV5-4; D is ambiguous. The CDR3 sequence is 15 residues long. Trimming stripped 4 bases from V and 7 bases from J, with 19 bases between. Looked up from germline, CDR1 is SGHNT and CDR2 is YYREEE (reference sequence).

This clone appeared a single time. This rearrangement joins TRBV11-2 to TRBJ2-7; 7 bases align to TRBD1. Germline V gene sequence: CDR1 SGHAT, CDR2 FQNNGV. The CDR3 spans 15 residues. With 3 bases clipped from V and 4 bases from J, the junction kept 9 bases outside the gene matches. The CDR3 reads CASSFFRGPAYEQYF. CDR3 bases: TGTGCCAGCAGCTTCTTTAGGGGGCCTGCATACGAGCAGTACTTC.

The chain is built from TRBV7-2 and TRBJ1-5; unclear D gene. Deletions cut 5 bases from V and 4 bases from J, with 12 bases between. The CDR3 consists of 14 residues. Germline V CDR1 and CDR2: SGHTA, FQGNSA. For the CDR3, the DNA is TGTGCCAGCAGCCCCCAGACGGGAAATCAGCCCCAGCATTTT. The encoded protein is CASSPQTGNQPQHF.

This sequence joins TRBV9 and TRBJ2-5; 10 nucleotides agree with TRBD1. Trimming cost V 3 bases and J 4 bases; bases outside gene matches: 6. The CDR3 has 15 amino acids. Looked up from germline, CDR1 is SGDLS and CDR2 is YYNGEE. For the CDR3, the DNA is TGTGCCAGCAGCGCCGCGGGACAGGGGAGAGAGACCCAGTACTTC. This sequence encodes CASSAAGQGRETQYF.

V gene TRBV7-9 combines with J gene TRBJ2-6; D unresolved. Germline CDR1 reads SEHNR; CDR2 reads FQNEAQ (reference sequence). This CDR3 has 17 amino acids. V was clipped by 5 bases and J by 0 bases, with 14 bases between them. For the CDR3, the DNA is TGTGCCAGCAGCCCTCGCGATGGGCCCTCTGGGGCCAACGTCCTGACTTTC. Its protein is CASSPRDGPSGANVLTF.

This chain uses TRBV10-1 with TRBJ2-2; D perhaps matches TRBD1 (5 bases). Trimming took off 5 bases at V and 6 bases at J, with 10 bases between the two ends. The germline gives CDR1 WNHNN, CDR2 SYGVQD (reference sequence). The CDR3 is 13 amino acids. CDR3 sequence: CASSRGTAGELFF. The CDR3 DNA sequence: TGCGCCAGCAGTAGGGGCACAGCCGGGGAGCTGTTTTTT.

The CDR3 region is CASSQDQTGGNYGYTF. The CDR3 DNA reads TGCGCCAGCAGCCAAGATCAAACAGGGGGTAACTATGGCTACACCTTC. This chain uses TRBV4-1 with TRBJ1-2; 8 positions agree with TRBD1. This CDR3 is 16 amino acids long. Germline V gene lookup returns CDR1 MGHRA and CDR2 YSYEKL. Germline trimming cut 0 bases from V and 1 base from J; bases unmatched to any gene: 4.

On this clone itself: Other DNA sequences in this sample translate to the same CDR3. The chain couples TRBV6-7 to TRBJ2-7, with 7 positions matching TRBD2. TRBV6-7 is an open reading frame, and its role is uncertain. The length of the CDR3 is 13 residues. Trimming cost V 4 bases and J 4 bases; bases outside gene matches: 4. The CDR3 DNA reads TGTGCCAGCAGTTCCCTAGCGGAATACGAGCAGTACTTC. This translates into CASSSLAEYEQYF.

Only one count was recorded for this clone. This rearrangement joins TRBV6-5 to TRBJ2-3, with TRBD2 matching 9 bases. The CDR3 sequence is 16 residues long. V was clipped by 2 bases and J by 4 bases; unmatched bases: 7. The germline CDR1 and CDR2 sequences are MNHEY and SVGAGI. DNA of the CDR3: TGTGCCAGCAGTTACCGGGCGGGGGGGCGGGCAGATACGCAGTATTTT. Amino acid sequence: CASSYRAGGRADTQYF.

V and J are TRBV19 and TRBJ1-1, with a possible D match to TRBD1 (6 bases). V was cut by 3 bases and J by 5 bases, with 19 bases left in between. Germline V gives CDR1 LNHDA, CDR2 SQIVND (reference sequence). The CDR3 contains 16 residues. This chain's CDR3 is CASSMRGNRVGTEAFF. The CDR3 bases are TGTGCCAGTAGTATGCGTGGGAACAGGGTGGGGACTGAAGCTTTCTTT.

The CDR3 sequence: CATRQISSTNEKLFF. The CDR3 DNA sequence: TGTGCCACCAGACAGATATCCTCAACTAATGAAAAACTGTTTTTT. This rearrangement joins TRBV19 to TRBJ1-4; D may be TRBD1 (5 bases). V shed 10 bases and J shed 0 bases, with 15 bases lying between them. Germline CDR1 reads LNHDA; CDR2 reads SQIVND (reference sequence). This CDR3 contains 15 residues.

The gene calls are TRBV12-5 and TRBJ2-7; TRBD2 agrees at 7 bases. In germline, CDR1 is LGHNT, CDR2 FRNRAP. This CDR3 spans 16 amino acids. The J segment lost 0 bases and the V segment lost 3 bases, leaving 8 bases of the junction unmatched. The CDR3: CASGFGVGGSSYEQYF. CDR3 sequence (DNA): TGTGCTAGTGGTTTTGGTGTGGGAGGGAGCTCCTACGAGCAGTACTTC.

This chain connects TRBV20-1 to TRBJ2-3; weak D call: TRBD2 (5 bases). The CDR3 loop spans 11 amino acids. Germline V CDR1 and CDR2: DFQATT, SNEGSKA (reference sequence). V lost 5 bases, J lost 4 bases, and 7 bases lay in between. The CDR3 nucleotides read TGCAGTGCTCAGAGGGCAGATACGCAGTATTTT. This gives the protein CSAQRADTQYF.

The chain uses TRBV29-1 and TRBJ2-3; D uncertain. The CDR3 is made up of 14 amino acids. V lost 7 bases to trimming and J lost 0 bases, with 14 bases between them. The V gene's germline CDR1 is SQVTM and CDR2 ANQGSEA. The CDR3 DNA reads TGCAGCGCTCACTCGTCCTTTAGCACAGATACGCAGTATTTT. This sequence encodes CSAHSSFSTDTQYF.

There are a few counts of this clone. CDR3 amino acids: CASSDMTSRTDTQYF. The DNA of the CDR3 is TGTGCCAGCAGCGATATGACTAGCCGCACAGATACGCAGTATTTT. The V gene is TRBV6-5, the J gene TRBJ2-3, with 7 bases fitting TRBD2. Germline CDR1 is MNHEY and CDR2 is SVGAGI. V lost 6 bases, J lost 1 base, and 7 bases stayed unmatched. There are 15 residues in the CDR3.

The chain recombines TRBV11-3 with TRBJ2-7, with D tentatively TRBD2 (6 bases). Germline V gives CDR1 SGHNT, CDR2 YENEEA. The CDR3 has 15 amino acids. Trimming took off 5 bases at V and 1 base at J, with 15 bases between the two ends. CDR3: CASSETGTGSYEQYF. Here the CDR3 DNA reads TGTGCCAGCAGCGAAACCGGGACTGGGTCCTACGAGCAGTACTTC.

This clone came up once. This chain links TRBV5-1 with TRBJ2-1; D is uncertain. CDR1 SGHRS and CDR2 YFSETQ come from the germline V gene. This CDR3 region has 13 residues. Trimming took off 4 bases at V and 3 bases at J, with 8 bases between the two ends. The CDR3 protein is CASSPPSYNEQFF. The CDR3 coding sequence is TGCGCCAGCAGCCCCCCGAGCTACAATGAGCAGTTCTTC.

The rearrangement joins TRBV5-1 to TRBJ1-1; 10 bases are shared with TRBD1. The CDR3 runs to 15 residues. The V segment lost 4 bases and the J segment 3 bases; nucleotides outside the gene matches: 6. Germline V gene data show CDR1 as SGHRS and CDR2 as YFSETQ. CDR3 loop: CASSPWDRGYTEAFF. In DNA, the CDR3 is TGCGCCAGCAGCCCCTGGGACAGGGGTTACACTGAAGCTTTCTTT.